Following are 18 T cell receptor beta chains from one sample sequenced in a study of neurological immune-mediated disorders. Specified time point: technical triplicate 2. TCRdb reprocessed the 5' RACE reads via MiXCR and lists one record per CDR3 protein. The sample includes roughly 57,000 distinct CDR3 sequences, 24% of them seen just once. Sequencing was done on a sample of PBMCs. The receptors here all came from a man in his 60s with HTLV-1-associated myelopathy (HAM/TSP).

This clonotype showed up many times. The chain joins TRBV29-1 to TRBJ1-2, with 10 bases fitting TRBD1. Germline trimming cut 7 bases from V and 8 bases from J; bases unmatched to any gene: 4. Germline-derived CDR1 and CDR2 are SQVTM and ANQGSEA. The CDR3 extends over 11 amino acids. The chain's CDR3 is CSGMTGGGYTF. The CDR3, as DNA: TGCAGCGGTATGACAGGGGGCGGCTACACCTTC.

This sequence joins TRBV5-1 and TRBJ1-1; weak D call: TRBD1 (5 bases). Looked up from germline, CDR1 is SGHRS and CDR2 is YFSETQ. V lost 0 bases to trimming and J lost 4 bases, with 13 bases between them. The CDR3 has 15 amino acids. CDR3 DNA sequence: TGCGCCAGCAGCTTGGATCTGGGGGGTAGCACTGAAGCTTTCTTT. This encodes CASSLDLGGSTEAFF.

The chain uses TRBV18 and TRBJ2-1; 11 bases agree with TRBD2. The CDR3 has 17 residues. V lost 0 bases to trimming and J lost 6 bases; unmatched junction nucleotides: 7. Germline values: CDR1 KGHSH, CDR2 LQKENI. This chain's CDR3 is CASSPPLSLAGGNEQFF. CDR3 in DNA: TGTGCCAGCTCACCACCCTTGTCTCTAGCGGGAGGCAATGAGCAGTTCTTC.

This clonotype was recorded many times. The rearrangement links TRBV3-1 to TRBJ2-7, with D possibly being TRBD1 (6 bases). The V and J ends lost 4 bases and 3 bases respectively, with 10 bases between them. Germline V gene lookup returns CDR1 LGHDT and CDR2 YNNKEL (reference sequence). CDR3 length: 13 residues. The CDR3 loop reads CASSRGGLYEQYF. DNA of the CDR3: TGTGCCAGCAGCCGAGGGGGTCTCTACGAGCAGTACTTC.

This clonotype was seen repeatedly, ten times or more. The J gene is TRBJ1-6, the V gene TRBV14; D uncertain. Germline V gives CDR1 SGHDN, CDR2 FVKESK. The CDR3 has 14 residues. Between the trimmed V and J ends, which lost 0 bases and 10 bases, there was a span of 10 bases. The CDR3: CASSQDLGSSPLHF. The DNA of the CDR3 is TGTGCCAGCAGCCAAGATCTGGGCTCGTCACCCCTCCACTTT.

Ten or more counts support this clonotype. The chain combines TRBV4-1 with TRBJ1-3; 9 bases match TRBD1. Germline CDR1 is MGHRA and CDR2 is YSYEKL. The junction had 11 bases not matched to a gene; V was cut back by 1 base and J by 4 bases. The CDR3 consists of 18 residues. The CDR3 nucleotides are TGCGCCAGCAGCCAAGGAGGGACCGGGGACAGGGCCGGAAACACCATATATTTT. It codes for CASSQGGTGDRAGNTIYF.

This clonotype has only a few counts. V is TRBV12-3 or TRBV12-4 and J is TRBJ2-3, with 9 bases fitting TRBD2. V dropped 4 bases and J dropped 2; count of bases not matched to a gene: 4. The CDR3 spans 15 residues. The chain's CDR3 is CASSSTSGLTDTQYF. The CDR3 DNA sequence: TGTGCCAGCAGTTCGACTAGCGGCCTCACAGATACGCAGTATTTT.

Ten or more counts support this clonotype. The chain carries TRBV3-1 and TRBJ2-5; 9 positions agree with TRBD2. The trim removed 3 bases at V and 1 base at J, leaving 6 bases unmatched. Germline CDR1 LGHDT, CDR2 YNNKEL (reference sequence). The CDR3 loop spans 16 amino acids. CDR3: CASSHATSGLQETQYF. DNA for the CDR3: TGTGCCAGCAGCCATGCCACTAGCGGGCTCCAAGAGACCCAGTACTTC.

The chain employs TRBV5-6 and TRBJ2-1; TRBD2 aligns across 8 bases. Germline trimming cut 4 bases from V and 2 bases from J; bases unmatched to any gene: 5. The CDR3 has 15 amino acids. CDR1 is SGHDT, CDR2 YYEEEE, per germline. CDR3 sequence: CASSPRGLAYNEQFF. The CDR3 region has the DNA TGTGCCAGCAGCCCCCGGGGACTAGCCTACAATGAGCAGTTCTTC.

This clonotype was seen many times. The chain recombines TRBV5-1 with TRBJ2-3, with 14 nucleotides matching TRBD2. This CDR3 has 17 amino acids. Germline lookup yields CDR1 SGHRS and CDR2 YFSETQ. The J segment lost 0 bases and the V segment lost 3 bases, leaving 3 bases of the junction unmatched. The CDR3 nucleotides read TGCGCCAGCAGCTCCGGGACTAGCGGGGGAAGCACAGATACGCAGTATTTT. Translated, it gives CASSSGTSGGSTDTQYF.

This chain joins TRBV10-2 and TRBJ1-1, with D possibly being TRBD1 (6 bases). Trimming took 3 bases from V and 8 from J, leaving 19 bases between them. Per germline, CDR1 WSHSY and CDR2 SAAADI. The CDR3 length is 15 residues. CDR3 nucleotides: TGCGCCAGCAGTGACGAAGGGGGTGCGACTGCAGAAGCTTTCTTT. Amino acid sequence: CASSDEGGATAEAFF.

This clonotype occurred many times. The chain uses TRBV25-1 and TRBJ1-1; 8 bases align to TRBD1. The CDR3 runs 13 residues. In germline, CDR1 is MGHDK, CDR2 SYGVNS. V dropped 4 bases and J dropped 5; count of bases not matched to a gene: 3. This CDR3 reads CASSAGQGTEAFF. CDR3 sequence (DNA): TGTGCCAGCAGTGCTGGACAGGGAACTGAAGCTTTCTTT.

This clonotype is medium-sized within its sample. CDR3 residues: CSARVYGTGNSNTEAFF. CDR3 nucleotide sequence: TGCAGTGCTAGGGTTTACGGGACAGGGAATTCCAACACTGAAGCTTTCTTT. The gene calls are TRBV20-1 and TRBJ1-1; 9 bases agree with TRBD1. From germline, CDR1 is DFQATT and CDR2 SNEGSKA (reference sequence). V shed 3 bases, J shed 2 bases, and the junction held 13 bases outside the gene matches. CDR3 size: 17 residues.

This clonotype showed up many times. The V call is TRBV28, the J call TRBJ1-5, with a possible D match to TRBD1 (5 bases). Between the trimmed V and J ends, which lost 7 bases and 1 base, there was a span of 20 bases. The CDR3 is 17 residues long. Germline values: CDR1 MDHEN, CDR2 SYDVKM. CDR3 loop: CASTISAGTASNQPQHF. The CDR3 nucleotides read TGTGCCAGCACAATTTCAGCCGGGACGGCAAGCAATCAGCCCCAGCATTTT. The whole variable domain, remainder taken from reference TRBV28 and TRBJ1-5, is DVKVTQSSRYLVKRTGEKVFLECVQDMDHENMFWYRQDPGLGLRLIYFSYDVKMKEKGDIPEGYSVSREKKERFSLILESASTNQTSMYLCASTISAGTASNQPQHFGDGTRLSIL.

In its sample, this clonotype was seen many times. V gene TRBV5-1 combines with J gene TRBJ2-7; TRBD2 aligns across 13 bases. With V trimmed by 4 bases and J by 5 bases, 6 bases remained unmatched. The CDR3 covers 15 residues. The germline V gene has CDR1 SGHRS and CDR2 YFSETQ. CDR3 nucleotides: TGCGCCAGCAGCACTAGCGGGAGGGCCAGAGACGAGCAGTACTTC. It encodes CASSTSGRARDEQYF. Together with reference TRBV5-1 and TRBJ2-7, the CDR3 gives the full variable domain: KAGVTQTPRYLIKTRGQQVTLSCSPISGHRSVSWYQQTPGQGLQFLFEYFSETQRNKGNFPGRFSGRQFSNSRSEMNVSTLELGDSALYLCASSTSGRARDEQYFGPGTRLTVT.

This clonotype occurred many times. The chain uses TRBV6-1 and TRBJ1-2; D call uncertain. Trimming shortened V by 0 bases and J by 3 bases, and 11 bases separated the two germline ends. The CDR3 spans 15 residues. Germline CDR1 and CDR2: MNHNS and SASEGT. CDR3 DNA: TGTGCCAGCAGTGAAGCGGGGAGGGCGGACTATGGCTACACCTTC. This codes for CASSEAGRADYGYTF.

J is TRBJ2-2 and V is TRBV20-1; D perhaps matches TRBD2 (6 bases). The CDR3 is 15 residues long. The germline V gene encodes CDR1 DFQATT and CDR2 SNEGSKA (reference sequence). Trimming stripped 6 bases from V and 0 bases from J, with 14 bases between. CDR3 nucleotide sequence: TGCAGTGCATCTGACTGGGGGGCGAACACCGGGGAGCTGTTTTTT. Its protein is CSASDWGANTGELFF.

This clonotype was picked up many times. The chain employs TRBV24-1 and TRBJ2-1, with 7 bases aligning to TRBD2. This CDR3 spans 17 amino acids. Germline CDR1 reads KGHDR; CDR2 reads SFDVKD. The V and J ends lost 4 bases and 9 bases, in that order; junction bases with no gene match: 17. CDR3 residues: CATSDPGDYNTRGEQFF. CDR3 coding DNA: TGTGCCACCAGTGACCCCGGGGACTACAATACCCGGGGTGAGCAGTTCTTC.